This T cell receptor beta chain comes out of a study of cytomegalovirus exposure and HLA in healthy donors. Study-level results: Relative to the roughly 700-donor mean, N-insertions were reportedly fewer in an Asian-associated ancestry cluster in a later analysis. Most TCR beta V segments were productive about 87% or about 30% of the time in an earlier analysis. Later analysis showed TCR association rates varying by HLA locus, highest for DRB1 and lowest for HLA-C. TCR beta V- and J-gene trimming, according to a later analysis, was linked to a missense DCLRE1C variant.

As concerns this clone: The antigen remains undetermined.

The PCR ran on 60 Vbeta and 13 Jbeta primers. The method was immunoSEQ multiplex PCR; TCRdb's version includes in-frame clones alone and lacks a portion of them. The sample contains about 110,000 clones, roughly 70% of which appear only once. The CDR3 totals 15 residues. J was trimmed by 5 bases and V by 5 bases; bases with no gene match: 8. Germline CDR1 reads SGHRS; CDR2 reads YFSETQ. The V gene is TRBV5-1, the J gene TRBJ2-1; 9 bases match TRBD1. The sequence was collected from a woman in her 40s in good health and CMV-seropositive. What was sequenced was PBMCs. CDR3 loop: CASSRDRGSDNEQFF. CDR3 bases: TGCGCCAGCAGTCGCGACAGGGGGAGCGACAATGAGCAGTTCTTC.